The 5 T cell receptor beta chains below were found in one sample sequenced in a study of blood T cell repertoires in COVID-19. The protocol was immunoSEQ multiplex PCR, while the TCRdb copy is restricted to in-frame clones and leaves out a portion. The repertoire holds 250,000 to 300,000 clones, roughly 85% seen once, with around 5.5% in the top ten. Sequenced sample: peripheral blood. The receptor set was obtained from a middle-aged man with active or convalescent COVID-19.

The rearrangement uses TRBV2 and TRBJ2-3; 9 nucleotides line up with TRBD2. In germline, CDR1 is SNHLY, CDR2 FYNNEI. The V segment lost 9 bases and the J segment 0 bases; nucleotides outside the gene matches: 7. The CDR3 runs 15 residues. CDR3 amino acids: CARQPLAGSTDTQYF. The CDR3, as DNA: TGTGCCAGACAACCGCTAGCGGGAAGCACAGATACGCAGTATTTT. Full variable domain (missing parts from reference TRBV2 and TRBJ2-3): EPEVTQTPSHQVTQMGQEVILRCVPISNHLYFYWYRQILGQKVEFLVSFYNNEISEKSEIFDDQFSVERPDGSNFTLKIRSTKLEDSAMYFCARQPLAGSTDTQYFGPGTRLTVL.

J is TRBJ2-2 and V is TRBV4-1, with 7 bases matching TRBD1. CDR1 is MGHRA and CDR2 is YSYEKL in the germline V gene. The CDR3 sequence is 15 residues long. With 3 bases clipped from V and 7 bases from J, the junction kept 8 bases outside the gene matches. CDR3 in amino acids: CASSQMGQRGGELFF. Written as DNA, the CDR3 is TGCGCCAGCAGCCAGATGGGACAGCGCGGCGGGGAGCTGTTTTTT.

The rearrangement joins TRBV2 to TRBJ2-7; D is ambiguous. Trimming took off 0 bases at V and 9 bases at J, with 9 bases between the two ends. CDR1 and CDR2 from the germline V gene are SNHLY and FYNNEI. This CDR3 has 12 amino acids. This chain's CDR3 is CASSEARLVQYF. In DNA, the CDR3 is TGTGCCAGCAGTGAAGCGCGGCTAGTGCAGTACTTC.

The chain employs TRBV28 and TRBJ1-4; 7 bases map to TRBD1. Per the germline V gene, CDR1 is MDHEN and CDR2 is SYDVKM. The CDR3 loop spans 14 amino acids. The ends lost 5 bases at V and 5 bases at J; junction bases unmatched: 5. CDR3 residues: CASSTGVGNEKLFF. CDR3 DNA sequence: TGTGCCAGCAGTACAGGGGTGGGGAATGAAAAACTGTTTTTT.

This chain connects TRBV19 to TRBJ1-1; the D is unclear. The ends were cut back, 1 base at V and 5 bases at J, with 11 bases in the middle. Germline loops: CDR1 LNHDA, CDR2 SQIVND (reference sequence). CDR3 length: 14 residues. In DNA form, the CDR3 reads TGTGCCAGTAGTATAGTTCTGAGGGAGACTGAAGCTTTCTTT. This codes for CASSIVLRETEAFF.